This T cell receptor (beta chain) was obtained from a study of T-cell memory formation after mild COVID-19. Study-level background: Largely donor-specific sequence clusters came from a couple of donors.

This CDR3 has 18 amino acids. V was pared by 5 bases and J by 2 bases, with 14 bases of the junction left unmatched. The sample holds a few counts of this clonotype. Its cognate antigen is unknown. TCRdb recomputed calls from the 5' RACE reads with MiXCR, one row per CDR3 protein. The sample shows fewer than 700,000 distinct CDR3 sequences, over 15% of them seen only once. General study points: Clones that shrank (day 15 to 85) were balanced CD4/CD8, whereas later expanders leaned CD4+. Mainly in CM and EM were contracting CD4+ clones; CD8+ were in EMRA. Memory sampled before infection contained some responding clones, suggesting cross-reactive memory joined.

The TCR originated in an adult woman who had mild COVID-19 (a few samples of this study predate the infection). Cell type and time point are not known. Sequencing used PBMCs or a T cell subset sorted from them (not recorded which). The chain recombines TRBV12-3 or TRBV12-4 with TRBJ1-3, with 8 bases fitting TRBD1. CDR3 DNA: TGTGCCAGCAGTCCTATGTACGGACAGGGTAGAACTGGAAACACCATATATTTT. The encoded protein is CASSPMYGQGRTGNTIYF.